Reported below is one TCR beta chain. These data originate in a study of T cell changes during pregnancy in multiple sclerosis. The CDR3 sequence is 16 residues long. Germline CDR1 reads MNHNY; CDR2 reads SVGAGI (reference sequence). Trimming removed 2 bases at V and 3 bases at J, with 16 bases between. The data were produced by immunoSEQ multiplex PCR, yet TCRdb's version contains in-frame clones alone and is incomplete. The sample lists under 75,000 clones; approximately 89% were seen once. The sequence derives from a female donor in good health, enrolled as a control in a pregnancy study. The rearrangement joins TRBV6-6 to TRBJ1-1; D unclear. The starting material was peripheral blood, obtained in the third trimester of pregnancy. The CDR3 sequence: CASSYVSRVYDTEAFF. The CDR3 DNA sequence: TGTGCCAGCAGTTACGTCTCGAGGGTTTACGACACTGAAGCTTTCTTT.